The present T cell receptor (beta chain) was sequenced within a study of blood T cell repertoires in COVID-19. The wider study: Researchers got acute and convalescent COVID-19 samples from the United States, Italy and Spain.

Germline CDR1 reads SGHTA; CDR2 reads FQGTGA. The CDR3 spans 13 residues. V lost 5 bases and J 1 base, leaving 9 bases between the germline ends. Only in-frame clones appear in the TCRdb table, and some are missing; sequencing was by immunoSEQ multiplex PCR. The sample comprises 350,000 to 450,000 clones, about 86% of which are singletons, and just over 7% rests with the top ten. This sequence joins TRBV7-3 and TRBJ2-7; D is possibly TRBD2 (5 bases). The TCR comes from a woman aged 60-75 years with COVID-19, enrolled during active disease. Material: peripheral blood. The chain's CDR3 is CASSPLASYEQYF. In DNA, the CDR3 is TGTGCCAGCAGCCCCTTAGCGTCCTACGAGCAGTACTTC. Filled out from reference TRBV7-3 and TRBJ2-7, the complete variable domain reads GAGVSQTPSNKVTEKGKYVELRCDPISGHTALYWYRQSLGQGPEFLIYFQGTGAADDSGLPNDRFFAVRPEGSVSTLKIQRTERGDSAVYLCASSPLASYEQYFGPGTRLTVT.